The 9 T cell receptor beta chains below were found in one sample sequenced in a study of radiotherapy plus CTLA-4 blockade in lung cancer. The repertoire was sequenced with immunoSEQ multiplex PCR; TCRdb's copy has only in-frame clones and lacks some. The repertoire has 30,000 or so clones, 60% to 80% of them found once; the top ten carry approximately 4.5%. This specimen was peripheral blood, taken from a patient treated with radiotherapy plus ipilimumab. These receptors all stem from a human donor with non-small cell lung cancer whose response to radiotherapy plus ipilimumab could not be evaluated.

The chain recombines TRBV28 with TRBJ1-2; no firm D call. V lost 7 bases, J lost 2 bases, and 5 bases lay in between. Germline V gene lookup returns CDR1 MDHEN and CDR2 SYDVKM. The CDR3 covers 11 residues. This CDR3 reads CASISNYGYTF. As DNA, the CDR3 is TGTGCCAGCATCTCGAACTATGGCTACACCTTC.

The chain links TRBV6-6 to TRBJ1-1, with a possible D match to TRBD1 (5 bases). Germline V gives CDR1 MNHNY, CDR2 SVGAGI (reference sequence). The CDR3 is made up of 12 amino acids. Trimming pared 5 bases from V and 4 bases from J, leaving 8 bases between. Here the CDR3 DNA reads TGTGCCAGCAGTCCGCAGGGCACTGAAGCTTTCTTT. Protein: CASSPQGTEAFF.

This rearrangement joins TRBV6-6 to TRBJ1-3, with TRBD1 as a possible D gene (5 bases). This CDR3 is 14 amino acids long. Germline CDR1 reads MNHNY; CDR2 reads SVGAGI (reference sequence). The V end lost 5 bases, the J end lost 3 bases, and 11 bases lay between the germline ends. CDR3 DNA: TGTGCCAGCAGTCGGTCGGGGGATGGAAACACCATATATTTT. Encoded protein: CASSRSGDGNTIYF.

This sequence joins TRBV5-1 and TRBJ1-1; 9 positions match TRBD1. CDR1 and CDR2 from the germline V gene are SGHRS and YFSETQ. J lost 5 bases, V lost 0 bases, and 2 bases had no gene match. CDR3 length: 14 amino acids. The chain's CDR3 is CASSLGGTGTEAFF. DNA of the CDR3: TGCGCCAGCAGCTTGGGGGGGACAGGGACTGAAGCTTTCTTT.

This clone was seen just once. The CDR3 loop is CASNFHGTGENYGYTF. CDR3 coding DNA: TGTGCCAGCAACTTCCACGGGACAGGGGAAAACTATGGCTACACCTTC. The chain carries TRBV2 and TRBJ1-2; 10 bases agree with TRBD1. V lost 7 bases and J lost 2; bases outside the gene matches: 10. CDR1 is SNHLY and CDR2 is FYNNEI in the germline V gene. This CDR3 has 16 residues.

The CDR3 DNA is TGTGCCAGCAGGCCGGTAGCGCGAGCAAGAGGCGAGCAGTACTTC. It specifies CASRPVARARGEQYF. The chain uses TRBV27 and TRBJ2-7; maybe TRBD2 (5 bases). V was cut by 6 bases and J by 6 bases, with 21 bases left in between. From germline, CDR1 is MNHEY and CDR2 SMNVEV (reference sequence). The CDR3 covers 15 residues.

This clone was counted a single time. Written as DNA, the CDR3 is TGCGCCAGCAGTCCTACTACTTTGGGGGGGGCCCGTAGGGAGCAGTACTTC. Residues: CASSPTTLGGARREQYF. V usage is TRBV5-1 and J usage is TRBJ2-7; perhaps TRBD2 as D (7 bases). Germline CDR1 is SGHRS and CDR2 is YFSETQ. This CDR3 spans 17 amino acids. V lost 5 bases and J lost 7, with 28 bases in between.

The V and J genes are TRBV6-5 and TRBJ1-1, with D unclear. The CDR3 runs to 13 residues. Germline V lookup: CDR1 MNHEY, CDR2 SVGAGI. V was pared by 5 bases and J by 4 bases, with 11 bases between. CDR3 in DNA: TGTGCCAGCAGTGAAGCCCGAGGCACTGAAGCTTTCTTT. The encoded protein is CASSEARGTEAFF.

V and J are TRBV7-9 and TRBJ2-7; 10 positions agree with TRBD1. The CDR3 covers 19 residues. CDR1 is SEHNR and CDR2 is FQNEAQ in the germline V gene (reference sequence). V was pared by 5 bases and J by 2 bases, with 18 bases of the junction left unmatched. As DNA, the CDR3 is TGTGCCAGCAGCCTACTACCGGGACAGGGGCCGCTTGGAACCTACGAGCAGTACTTC. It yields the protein CASSLLPGQGPLGTYEQYF.